The rows below give T cell receptor beta chains drawn from one sample of a study of T cell responses to AZD1222 COVID-19 vaccine. The assay was immunoSEQ multiplex PCR, and TCRdb's table has in-frame clones only and misses some. Of 130,000 to 150,000 clones in the sample, roughly 91% were seen once. The sample here was peripheral blood, taken on day 0 of AZD1222 vaccination. The receptors come from an adult in good health. CDR3s include the opening cysteine and the closing phenylalanine or tryptophan. Each record gives: CDR3 length, J gene, D gene, V gene, clone size, CDR3 DNA, CDR3 protein. D genes are given only for firm matches. Not every row has a clone size; where given, it reads once, few, many or a size class.

len: 15; j_gene: TRBJ2-1; d_gene: NA; v_gene: TRBV11-1; abundance: NA; CDR3nt: TGTGCCAGCAGCTTAGGTGGGAGAGCGAATAGTGAGCAGTTCTTC; CDR3aa: CASSLGGRANSEQFF
len: 17; j_gene: TRBJ2-7; d_gene: TRBD2; v_gene: TRBV7-6; abundance: NA; CDR3nt: TGTGCCAGCAGCCCGCGAAGCGGGAGGAACCACCCGTACGAGCAGTACTTC; CDR3aa: CASSPRSGRNHPYEQYF
len: 16; j_gene: TRBJ1-2; d_gene: TRBD1; v_gene: TRBV6-6; abundance: NA; CDR3nt: TGTGCCAGCAGTCCCCGACTGGACAGGGAAAGTTGGGGCTACACCTTC; CDR3aa: CASSPRLDRESWGYTF
len: 19; j_gene: TRBJ2-6; d_gene: TRBD1; v_gene: TRBV7-9; abundance: NA; CDR3nt: TGTGCCAGCAGCCTCACACCGGGACAGGGGATCTCTGGGGCCAACGTCCTGACTTTC; CDR3aa: CASSLTPGQGISGANVLTF
len: 14; j_gene: TRBJ2-7; d_gene: NA; v_gene: TRBV30; abundance: NA; CDR3nt: TGTGCCAGAAATTCAATAACGGCGTCCTACGAGCAGTACTTC; CDR3aa: CARNSITASYEQYF
len: 13; j_gene: TRBJ1-1; d_gene: TRBD1; v_gene: TRBV29-1; abundance: NA; CDR3nt: TGCAGCGTTGAGATGCAGGGGGCTGGTGAAGCTTTCTTT; CDR3aa: CSVEMQGAGEAFF
len: 15; j_gene: TRBJ2-2; d_gene: TRBD1; v_gene: TRBV10-1; abundance: NA; CDR3nt: TGCGCCAGCAGTACAGGGGGGTACGGCACCGGGGAGCTGTTTTTT; CDR3aa: CASSTGGYGTGELFF
len: 14; j_gene: TRBJ1-1; d_gene: NA; v_gene: TRBV2; abundance: NA; CDR3nt: TGTGCCAGCAGTGAGGGCATTATGAACACTGAAGCTTTCTTT; CDR3aa: CASSEGIMNTEAFF
len: 16; j_gene: TRBJ2-2; d_gene: NA; v_gene: TRBV5-1; abundance: NA; CDR3nt: TGCGCCAGCAGCCCTAGTTGGACACCGAACACCGGGGAGCTGTTTTTT; CDR3aa: CASSPSWTPNTGELFF
len: 14; j_gene: TRBJ1-2; d_gene: NA; v_gene: TRBV3-1/TRBV3-2; abundance: NA; CDR3nt: TGTGCCAGCAGCCAAGACGGGGGATCGTATGGCTACACCTTC; CDR3aa: CASSQDGGSYGYTF
len: 14; j_gene: TRBJ2-1; d_gene: NA; v_gene: TRBV11-2; abundance: NA; CDR3nt: TGTGCCAGCAGCTTAGCACCGGGACTCGGTGAGCAGTTCTTC; CDR3aa: CASSLAPGLGEQFF
len: 15; j_gene: TRBJ2-7; d_gene: TRBD2; v_gene: TRBV7-2; abundance: NA; CDR3nt: TGTGCCAGCAGCAGACTAGCGGCAAGCTCCTACGAGCAGTACTTC; CDR3aa: CASSRLAASSYEQYF
len: 12; j_gene: TRBJ2-7; d_gene: TRBD1; v_gene: TRBV7-8; abundance: NA; CDR3nt: TGTGCCAGCAGCTCGACAGGGTTCGAGCAGTACTTC; CDR3aa: CASSSTGFEQYF
len: 14; j_gene: TRBJ1-5; d_gene: NA; v_gene: TRBV5-6; abundance: NA; CDR3nt: TGTGCCAGCAGCTTGCGCCAGGGAGGTCAGCCCCAGCATTTT; CDR3aa: CASSLRQGGQPQHF
len: 15; j_gene: TRBJ1-4; d_gene: NA; v_gene: TRBV19; abundance: NA; CDR3nt: TGTGCCAGTAGCCCCGGAATCGCAACTAATGAAAAACTGTTTTTT; CDR3aa: CASSPGIATNEKLFF
len: 18; j_gene: TRBJ2-1; d_gene: TRBD2; v_gene: TRBV9; abundance: NA; CDR3nt: TGTGCCAGCAGCGTGGGACTGGGACTAGCGGATTCCTACAATGAGCAGTTCTTC; CDR3aa: CASSVGLGLADSYNEQFF
len: 14; j_gene: TRBJ2-7; d_gene: TRBD1; v_gene: TRBV25-1; abundance: NA; CDR3nt: TGTGCCAGCAGGAGGGGCAGGGGGCAATACGAGCAGTACTTC; CDR3aa: CASRRGRGQYEQYF
len: 19; j_gene: TRBJ2-1; d_gene: TRBD2; v_gene: TRBV29-1; abundance: NA; CDR3nt: TGCAGCGTTGGAGTGTTGGGGGGAGGCGGGAGGAGGTCGGACAATGAGCAGTTCTTC; CDR3aa: CSVGVLGGGGRRSDNEQFF
len: 15; j_gene: TRBJ2-3; d_gene: TRBD1; v_gene: TRBV29-1; abundance: once; CDR3nt: TGCAGCGTTGTGGGGACAGGGGGCGGCACAGATACGCAGTATTTT; CDR3aa: CSVVGTGGGTDTQYF
len: 13; j_gene: TRBJ1-6; d_gene: NA; v_gene: TRBV6-1; abundance: NA; CDR3nt: TGTGCCAGCAGTGAACGTGAGGATTCACCCCTCCACTTT; CDR3aa: CASSEREDSPLHF
len: 15; j_gene: TRBJ2-7; d_gene: NA; v_gene: TRBV27; abundance: NA; CDR3nt: TGTGCCAGCAGCATCCATTTAGGTCGATCCTACGAGCAGTACTTC; CDR3aa: CASSIHLGRSYEQYF
len: 13; j_gene: TRBJ2-7; d_gene: NA; v_gene: TRBV3-1/TRBV3-2; abundance: NA; CDR3nt: TGTGCCAGCAGCCAGGGGTCAGGCGTGGAGCAGTACTTC; CDR3aa: CASSQGSGVEQYF
len: 16; j_gene: TRBJ2-6; d_gene: NA; v_gene: TRBV18; abundance: NA; CDR3nt: TGTGCCAGCTCACCACAGGGGGACTCTGGGGCCAACGTCCTGACTTTC; CDR3aa: CASSPQGDSGANVLTF
len: 15; j_gene: TRBJ1-5; d_gene: NA; v_gene: TRBV20-1; abundance: NA; CDR3nt: TGCAGTGCTAGTTTGGGTTCACGGGGCAATCAGCCCCAGCATTTT; CDR3aa: CSASLGSRGNQPQHF
len: 16; j_gene: TRBJ2-7; d_gene: TRBD2; v_gene: TRBV4-2; abundance: NA; CDR3nt: TGTGCCAGCAGCCAAGAGGCGACTAGCGGGGTGGACGAGCAGTACTTC; CDR3aa: CASSQEATSGVDEQYF
len: 13; j_gene: TRBJ2-7; d_gene: NA; v_gene: TRBV4-2; abundance: NA; CDR3nt: TGTGCCAGCAGCCCTGGGACAACCTACGAGCAGTACTTC; CDR3aa: CASSPGTTYEQYF
len: 13; j_gene: TRBJ1-3; d_gene: NA; v_gene: TRBV18; abundance: NA; CDR3nt: TGTGCCTCAATTGCGGGGCCTGGAAACACCATATATTTT; CDR3aa: CASIAGPGNTIYF
len: 14; j_gene: TRBJ1-5; d_gene: NA; v_gene: TRBV2; abundance: once; CDR3nt: TGTGCCAGCAGTGAAGCAACAAGGGATCAGCCCCAGCATTTT; CDR3aa: CASSEATRDQPQHF
len: 13; j_gene: TRBJ1-4; d_gene: NA; v_gene: TRBV2; abundance: NA; CDR3nt: TGTGCCAGCAGTGAAGGCCGGAGAGAAAAACTGTTTTTT; CDR3aa: CASSEGRREKLFF
len: 13; j_gene: TRBJ1-2; d_gene: NA; v_gene: TRBV5-6; abundance: NA; CDR3nt: TGTGCCAGCAGCCTGGACAGACTCTATGGCTACACCTTC; CDR3aa: CASSLDRLYGYTF
len: 17; j_gene: TRBJ2-2; d_gene: TRBD2; v_gene: TRBV19; abundance: NA; CDR3nt: TGTGCCAGTACCCCGGGGGGAAGCGTATGGAACACCGGGGAGCTGTTTTTT; CDR3aa: CASTPGGSVWNTGELFF
len: 15; j_gene: TRBJ1-1; d_gene: NA; v_gene: TRBV18; abundance: once; CDR3nt: TGTGCCAGCTCACCACCGGGGTTGTGGAACACTGAAGCTTTCTTT; CDR3aa: CASSPPGLWNTEAFF
len: 16; j_gene: TRBJ2-2; d_gene: NA; v_gene: TRBV3-1/TRBV3-2; abundance: NA; CDR3nt: TGTGCCAGCAGCCCAAGTGGTAGCGTCTACACCGGGGAGCTGTTTTTT; CDR3aa: CASSPSGSVYTGELFF
len: 13; j_gene: TRBJ2-1; d_gene: NA; v_gene: TRBV9; abundance: once; CDR3nt: TGTGCCAGCAGCGCGGACAGTTACAATGAGCAGTTCTTC; CDR3aa: CASSADSYNEQFF
len: 13; j_gene: TRBJ1-1; d_gene: NA; v_gene: TRBV5-1; abundance: once; CDR3nt: TGCGCCAGCATCGGGGAGGAGAACACTGAAGCTTTCTTT; CDR3aa: CASIGEENTEAFF
len: 14; j_gene: TRBJ1-2; d_gene: NA; v_gene: TRBV2; abundance: NA; CDR3nt: TGTGCCAGCAGTGTGGTGGGCTCGGGCTATGGCTACACCTTC; CDR3aa: CASSVVGSGYGYTF
len: 13; j_gene: TRBJ1-1; d_gene: NA; v_gene: TRBV15; abundance: NA; CDR3nt: TGTGCCACCAAAGAGGGTGTGAACACTGAAGCTTTCTTT; CDR3aa: CATKEGVNTEAFF
len: 15; j_gene: TRBJ2-1; d_gene: NA; v_gene: TRBV7-6; abundance: NA; CDR3nt: TGTGCCAGCAGCTTAGGCAACTACCAATACAATGAGCAGTTCTTC; CDR3aa: CASSLGNYQYNEQFF
len: 16; j_gene: TRBJ1-2; d_gene: NA; v_gene: TRBV6-5; abundance: NA; CDR3nt: TGTGCCAGCAGTTACTCGGGGGGACGGGGAAGTGATGGCTACACCTTC; CDR3aa: CASSYSGGRGSDGYTF
len: 13; j_gene: TRBJ2-5; d_gene: NA; v_gene: TRBV7-9; abundance: NA; CDR3nt: TGTGCCAGCAGCTCACATATAGGGGAGACCCAGTACTTC; CDR3aa: CASSSHIGETQYF
len: 16; j_gene: TRBJ2-2; d_gene: NA; v_gene: TRBV27; abundance: NA; CDR3nt: TGTGCCAGCAGTCCCCTGGCCTACTCGAACACCGGGGAGCTGTTTTTT; CDR3aa: CASSPLAYSNTGELFF
len: 13; j_gene: TRBJ1-2; d_gene: TRBD1; v_gene: TRBV29-1; abundance: NA; CDR3nt: TGCAGTGATGGCTACAGGGGAACGAATGGCTACACCTTC; CDR3aa: CSDGYRGTNGYTF
len: 16; j_gene: TRBJ1-2; d_gene: TRBD1; v_gene: TRBV5-5; abundance: NA; CDR3nt: TGTGCCAGCAGCTTTCACAGGGGGTTCTCCTCCAATGGCTACACCTTC; CDR3aa: CASSFHRGFSSNGYTF
len: 13; j_gene: TRBJ2-7; d_gene: TRBD1; v_gene: TRBV12-3/TRBV12-4; abundance: NA; CDR3nt: TGTGCCTCGGCAGGGGACAGATACTACGAGCAGTACTTC; CDR3aa: CASAGDRYYEQYF
len: 15; j_gene: TRBJ2-1; d_gene: NA; v_gene: TRBV11-1; abundance: NA; CDR3nt: TGTGCCAGCGCCTCCCAGGGGCTAGCAGGGAATGAGCAGTTCTTC; CDR3aa: CASASQGLAGNEQFF
len: 16; j_gene: TRBJ2-1; d_gene: TRBD2; v_gene: TRBV7-2; abundance: NA; CDR3nt: TGTGCCAGCAGCTTCCGGACTAGCGGGGGGTACAATGAGCAGTTCTTC; CDR3aa: CASSFRTSGGYNEQFF
len: 14; j_gene: TRBJ2-1; d_gene: TRBD2; v_gene: TRBV29-1; abundance: NA; CDR3nt: TGCAGCGTCCTGCGGACTAGCGGTTACAATGAGCAGTTCTTC; CDR3aa: CSVLRTSGYNEQFF
len: 13; j_gene: TRBJ1-1; d_gene: NA; v_gene: TRBV5-4; abundance: NA; CDR3nt: TGTGCCAGCAGCTTGGGTAGGAACACTGAAGCTTTCTTT; CDR3aa: CASSLGRNTEAFF
len: 12; j_gene: TRBJ2-1; d_gene: NA; v_gene: TRBV2; abundance: few; CDR3nt: TGTGCCAGCCCTCGGAGCATTGATGAGCAGTTCTTC; CDR3aa: CASPRSIDEQFF
len: 13; j_gene: TRBJ2-5; d_gene: NA; v_gene: TRBV5-1; abundance: NA; CDR3nt: TGCGCCAGCAGCTTAACAGGGTTGGAGACCCAGTACTTC; CDR3aa: CASSLTGLETQYF
len: 14; j_gene: TRBJ1-3; d_gene: NA; v_gene: TRBV5-6; abundance: NA; CDR3nt: TGTGCCAGCAGCTTGGTGGGACGGGGAAACACCATATATTTT; CDR3aa: CASSLVGRGNTIYF
len: 15; j_gene: TRBJ1-1; d_gene: NA; v_gene: TRBV7-6; abundance: once; CDR3nt: TGTGCCAGCAGCTTAGGAGCACCCGGGAACACTGAAGCTTTCTTT; CDR3aa: CASSLGAPGNTEAFF
len: 12; j_gene: TRBJ2-3; d_gene: NA; v_gene: TRBV7-2; abundance: once; CDR3nt: TGTGCCAGCAGCTTGAGCACAGATACGCAGTATTTT; CDR3aa: CASSLSTDTQYF
len: 16; j_gene: TRBJ2-1; d_gene: TRBD2; v_gene: TRBV6-1; abundance: NA; CDR3nt: TGTGCCAGCAGTGGGGGACTAGCGGGACCTTACAATGAGCAGTTCTTC; CDR3aa: CASSGGLAGPYNEQFF
len: 18; j_gene: TRBJ2-3; d_gene: NA; v_gene: TRBV21-1; abundance: NA; CDR3nt: TGTGCCAGCAGCAAAGCTCCGACAGGCGGGCCCCACACAGATACGCAGTATTTT; CDR3aa: CASSKAPTGGPHTDTQYF
len: 12; j_gene: TRBJ2-7; d_gene: NA; v_gene: TRBV3-1/TRBV3-2; abundance: NA; CDR3nt: TGTGCCAGCAGCTGGGGGGCCTACGAGCAGTACTTC; CDR3aa: CASSWGAYEQYF
len: 15; j_gene: TRBJ1-5; d_gene: NA; v_gene: TRBV2; abundance: NA; CDR3nt: TGTGCCAGCAGTATCAGGGATTTGGCCAATCAGCCCCAGCATTTT; CDR3aa: CASSIRDLANQPQHF
len: 15; j_gene: TRBJ2-2; d_gene: NA; v_gene: TRBV9; abundance: NA; CDR3nt: TGTGCCAGCAGCGTAGCAGGGACGAACACCGGGGAGCTGTTTTTT; CDR3aa: CASSVAGTNTGELFF
len: 18; j_gene: TRBJ1-1; d_gene: TRBD1; v_gene: TRBV6-1; abundance: NA; CDR3nt: TGTGCCAGCAGTGAGAGGTTCGTACAGGGGGTAGTGAGCACTGAAGCTTTCTTT; CDR3aa: CASSERFVQGVVSTEAFF
len: 15; j_gene: TRBJ1-6; d_gene: NA; v_gene: TRBV30; abundance: NA; CDR3nt: TGTGCCTGGAATCGCCCCGGAGGGTTCGATTCACCCCTCCACTTT; CDR3aa: CAWNRPGGFDSPLHF